These 30 T cell receptor beta chains came from one sample sequenced in a study of cytomegalovirus exposure and HLA in healthy donors. The PCR used 60 Vbeta and 13 Jbeta primers. Produced via immunoSEQ multiplex PCR; TCRdb's table is partial and in-frame only. Of around 190,000 clones in the sample, around three quarters are singletons; the top ten hold 1.6%. The sequenced sample was PBMCs. Receptor source: a woman aged 18-29 years in good health and CMV-seronegative.

This rearrangement joins TRBV10-1 to TRBJ2-3; possible D gene TRBD1, 6 bases. CDR1 WNHNN and CDR2 SYGVQD come from the germline V gene (reference sequence). V was clipped by 7 bases and J by 4 bases, with 12 bases between them. The CDR3 is 13 residues long. The CDR3 DNA is TGCGCCAGCACAACAGGGCCCGCAGATACGCAGTATTTT. Its translation is CASTTGPADTQYF.

This clone appeared a few times. The chain couples TRBV19 to TRBJ2-7; tentative D call: TRBD1 (6 bases). The CDR3 extends over 14 amino acids. Per germline, CDR1 LNHDA and CDR2 SQIVND (reference sequence). The V end lost 5 bases, the J end lost 3 bases, and 14 bases lay between the germline ends. The DNA for the CDR3 is TGTGCCAGTAGTCCTCGGGACACCCTCTACGAGCAGTACTTC. Residues: CASSPRDTLYEQYF.

CDR3 sequence reads: CASSGTGGTDTQYF. In DNA, the CDR3 is TGTGCCAGCAGCGGGACAGGGGGCACAGATACGCAGTATTTT. V usage is TRBV6-4 and J usage is TRBJ2-3; 10 nucleotides line up with TRBD1. CDR3 length equals 14 residues. Germline V gene lookup returns CDR1 MRHNA and CDR2 SNTAGT. The V and J ends lost 6 bases and 1 base, in that order; junction bases with no gene match: 1.

This clone was observed once. Additional DNA sequences in this sample encode the identical CDR3. This chain uses TRBV7-3 with TRBJ2-5; 10 nucleotides align to TRBD1. There are 14 residues in the CDR3. Germline CDR1 reads SGHTA; CDR2 reads FQGTGA. With V trimmed by 4 bases and J by 3 bases, 2 bases remained unmatched. In DNA form, the CDR3 reads TGTGCCAGCAGCTCGACAGGGGGCGAAGAGACCCAGTACTTC. Encoded protein: CASSSTGGEETQYF.

The chain has TRBV7-2 and TRBJ2-7; 8 positions agree with TRBD1. CDR1 is SGHTA, CDR2 FQGNSA, per germline. This CDR3 has 15 amino acids. Trimming removed 1 base from V and 4 bases from J; junction bases left unmatched: 6. This chain's CDR3 is CASSLGQGRFYEQYF. The CDR3 DNA follows: TGTGCCAGCAGCTTAGGACAGGGGAGGTTTTACGAGCAGTACTTC.

This rearrangement joins TRBV7-2 to TRBJ2-6; TRBD2 is a possible D gene (6 bases). CDR1 and CDR2 (germline): SGHTA, FQGNSA. The CDR3 runs to 16 residues. The ends were cut back, 6 bases at V and 2 bases at J, with 14 bases in the middle. The CDR3 sequence: CASSPMGGAGANVLTF. DNA of the CDR3: TGTGCCAGCAGTCCTATGGGGGGAGCTGGGGCCAACGTCCTGACTTTC.

The chain employs TRBV29-1 and TRBJ2-7; a possible D gene is TRBD1 (5 bases). V was clipped by 5 bases and J by 0 bases, with 14 bases between them. CDR3 length: 14 amino acids. The germline gives CDR1 SQVTM, CDR2 ANQGSEA. CDR3 loop: CSVHLGPSSYEQYF. CDR3 in DNA: TGCAGCGTTCACCTGGGGCCGAGCTCCTACGAGCAGTACTTC.

The chain uses TRBV21-1 and TRBJ2-5; TRBD1 reflects the table's D call only, with no check against the DNA. TRBV21-1 is given as a pseudogene. The CDR3 spans 14 residues. CDR3 in amino acids: CASSKRARGETQYF. In nucleotides, the CDR3 is TGTGCCAGCAGCAAAAGGGCCAGGGGGGAGACCCAGTACTTC.

The chain recombines TRBV5-6 with TRBJ2-1; unclear D gene. V lost 0 bases and J lost 4, with 14 bases in between. The CDR3 loop spans 16 amino acids. Germline lookup yields CDR1 SGHDT and CDR2 YYEEEE. For the CDR3, the DNA is TGTGCCAGCAGCTTGGTCGACATTAACCTGTACAATGAGCAGTTCTTC. This encodes CASSLVDINLYNEQFF.

The chain is built from TRBV5-1 and TRBJ2-7; 10 nucleotides match TRBD1. Trimming removed 4 bases from V and 2 bases from J; junction bases left unmatched: 6. Germline CDR1 reads SGHRS; CDR2 reads YFSETQ. CDR3 size: 15 residues. The CDR3 loop is CASSERTGGTYEQYF. In nucleotides, the CDR3 is TGCGCCAGCAGCGAAAGGACAGGGGGTACCTACGAGCAGTACTTC.

The gene calls are TRBV2 and TRBJ1-6, with 10 bases lining up with TRBD1. CDR1 is SNHLY and CDR2 is FYNNEI in the germline V gene. This CDR3 region has 18 residues. Trimming took 9 bases from V and 0 from J; bases not matched to a gene: 11. CDR3 amino acids: CARGDRGPSSSYNSPLHF. The CDR3 DNA sequence: TGTGCCAGGGGGGACAGGGGCCCTTCCAGCTCCTATAATTCACCCCTCCACTTT.

The chain couples TRBV15 to TRBJ2-3; 11 bases agree with TRBD2. The CDR3 extends over 15 amino acids. Germline-derived CDR1 and CDR2 are LNHNV and YYDKDF (reference sequence). The V segment lost 3 bases and the J segment 14 bases; nucleotides outside the gene matches: 13. CDR3 nucleotides: TGTGCCACCAGCAGGGGGACTAGCGGCCGGAATTTGGGGTATTTT. Translated: CATSRGTSGRNLGYF.

The DNA for the CDR3 is TGCAGCGTTCAGCGGGGGGTATACGAGCAGTACTTC. As protein: CSVQRGVYEQYF. V gene TRBV29-1 combines with J gene TRBJ2-7; the match to TRBD2 covers 9 bases. Trimming at V came to 5 bases and at J to 4 bases, leaving 3 bases not matched to a gene. This CDR3 is built from 12 residues. CDR1 is SQVTM and CDR2 is ANQGSEA in the germline V gene.

The gene calls are TRBV27 and TRBJ1-6, with 8 bases fitting TRBD1. CDR3 length equals 15 residues. Germline values: CDR1 MNHEY, CDR2 SMNVEV (reference sequence). Unmatched junction bases numbered 12, after V lost 8 bases and J lost 9 bases. The CDR3, as DNA: TGTGCCAGCTCCCGTGGGCGGCAGGGGGCTTCACCCCTCCACTTT. Translation gives CASSRGRQGASPLHF.

This clone has only a few counts. The chain links TRBV2 to TRBJ1-1; 8 nucleotides line up with TRBD1. J lost 0 bases, V lost 4 bases, and 10 bases had no gene match. Germline V lookup: CDR1 SNHLY, CDR2 FYNNEI. The CDR3 has 17 amino acids. The CDR3: CASSGITGGRMNTEAFF. The DNA of the CDR3 is TGTGCCAGCAGTGGGATAACAGGGGGGCGGATGAACACTGAAGCTTTCTTT.

This clone was observed a handful of times. The V gene is TRBV7-8, the J gene TRBJ1-5; D is uncertain. CDR3 length: 14 residues. Germline CDR1 SGHVS, CDR2 FQNEAQ. Trimming cost V 2 bases and J 2 bases, with 7 bases left between them. CDR3 bases: TGTGCCAGCAGCTTACCACCGGGCAATCAGCCCCAGCATTTT. This translates into CASSLPPGNQPQHF.

CDR3 sequence reads: CASSLGLAGVEYF. For the CDR3, the DNA is TGTGCCAGCAGCTTGGGACTAGCGGGAGTAGAGTACTTC. The gene calls are TRBV5-4 and TRBJ2-7; 12 nucleotides agree with TRBD2. Unmatched junction bases numbered 3, after V lost 0 bases and J lost 11 bases. CDR3 length equals 13 residues. Per germline, CDR1 SGHNT and CDR2 YYREEE (reference sequence).

The gene calls are TRBV19 and TRBJ2-7; 9 nucleotides align to TRBD1. CDR3 length equals 14 residues. V dropped 5 bases and J dropped 2; count of bases not matched to a gene: 4. Germline loops: CDR1 LNHDA, CDR2 SQIVND (reference sequence). CDR3 DNA sequence: TGTGCCAGTAGTGCTCGACAGGGGGCCTACGAGCAGTACTTC. It translates to CASSARQGAYEQYF.

The chain carries TRBV5-1 and TRBJ2-1; D is uncertain. The CDR3 spans 15 residues. The V end lost 0 bases, the J end lost 0 bases, and 7 bases lay between the germline ends. The germline V gene has CDR1 SGHRS and CDR2 YFSETQ. The CDR3: CASSLETSSYNEQFF. The CDR3 DNA follows: TGCGCCAGCAGCTTGGAGACAAGCTCCTACAATGAGCAGTTCTTC.

The genes are TRBV27 and TRBJ1-6, with D possibly being TRBD1 (6 bases). Trimming removed 6 bases at V and 15 bases at J, with 18 bases between. Germline V lookup: CDR1 MNHEY, CDR2 SMNVEV (reference sequence). The CDR3 is 13 amino acids. In DNA form, the CDR3 reads TGTGCCAGCAGCCTCAGGGGCGCAGGTAACCTCCACTTT. Its protein is CASSLRGAGNLHF.

The chain combines TRBV6-1 with TRBJ1-2; D gene uncertain. Germline CDR1 reads MNHNS; CDR2 reads SASEGT. CDR3 size: 13 residues. The V gene lost 2 bases and the J gene lost 3 bases, with 7 bases spanning the gap. The CDR3 reads CASSEFRDYGYTF. The CDR3 bases are TGTGCCAGCAGTGAATTTCGGGACTATGGCTACACCTTC.

V is TRBV27 and J is TRBJ2-4; tentative D call: TRBD2 (6 bases). CDR1 and CDR2 from the germline V gene are MNHEY and SMNVEV (reference sequence). The V and J ends lost 3 bases and 6 bases respectively, with 18 bases between them. The CDR3 runs to 16 residues. DNA of the CDR3: TGTGCCAGCAGTTTTGGAGGGAATGAGGTCAGAAACATTCAGTACTTC. Translated: CASSFGGNEVRNIQYF.

V usage is TRBV4-1 and J usage is TRBJ2-3; perhaps TRBD2 as D (5 bases). CDR3 length: 20 residues. The germline CDR1 and CDR2 sequences are MGHRA and YSYEKL. V shed 0 bases and J shed 2 bases, with 24 bases lying between them. CDR3 region: CASSQESASPPFGNTDTQYF. CDR3 DNA: TGCGCCAGCAGCCAAGAGTCAGCGTCTCCCCCCTTCGGGAACACAGATACGCAGTATTTT.

CDR3 nucleotides: TGTGCCAGCAGCTTAAATATTAGGACTAGCGCTAGCACAGATACGCAGTATTTT. Translated, it gives CASSLNIRTSASTDTQYF. V gene TRBV7-6 combines with J gene TRBJ2-3, with TRBD2 identical over 9 bases. This CDR3 has 18 residues. The ends lost 2 bases at V and 0 bases at J; junction bases unmatched: 9. Germline V gene lookup returns CDR1 SGHVS and CDR2 FNYEAQ. Filled out from reference TRBV7-6 and TRBJ2-3, the complete variable domain reads GAGVSQSPRYKVTKRGQDVALRCDPISGHVSLYWYRQALGQGPEFLTYFNYEAQQDKSGLPNDRFSAERPEGSISTLTIQRTEQRDSAMYRCASSLNIRTSASTDTQYFGPGTRLTVL.

The V gene is TRBV2, the J gene TRBJ1-5; TRBD1 agrees at 8 bases. Germline loops: CDR1 SNHLY, CDR2 FYNNEI. This CDR3 is 14 amino acids long. With V trimmed by 3 bases and J by 5 bases, 3 bases remained unmatched. CDR3 DNA: TGTGCCAGCAGTGAGTCAGGGGGCGATCAGCCCCAGCATTTT. As protein: CASSESGGDQPQHF.

This sequence joins TRBV27 and TRBJ2-3, with TRBD2 identical over 9 bases. With V trimmed by 8 bases and J by 4 bases, 13 bases remained unmatched. CDR1 is MNHEY, CDR2 SMNVEV, per germline (reference sequence). CDR3 length: 16 residues. The CDR3 protein is CASGNRGRAGADTQYF. CDR3 nucleotide sequence: TGTGCCAGCGGAAATCGCGGGAGGGCGGGTGCAGATACGCAGTATTTT.

The chain joins TRBV6-5 to TRBJ1-5; 7 nucleotides match TRBD1. In germline, CDR1 is MNHEY, CDR2 SVGAGI. The CDR3 covers 14 residues. Germline trimming cut 4 bases from V and 9 bases from J; bases unmatched to any gene: 9. The CDR3 here is CASSSRDSASPQHF. The CDR3 DNA sequence: TGTGCCAGCAGTTCCCGGGACAGCGCGTCGCCCCAGCATTTT.

V gene TRBV9 combines with J gene TRBJ2-2, with a possible D match to TRBD1 (5 bases). From germline, CDR1 is SGDLS and CDR2 YYNGEE. Trimming removed 4 bases at V and 2 bases at J, with 6 bases between. This CDR3 has 13 amino acids. In DNA, the CDR3 is TGTGCCAGCAGCAGGGGAAACACCGGGGAGCTGTTTTTT. Translating it yields CASSRGNTGELFF.

The gene calls are TRBV5-6 and TRBJ2-7; 8 bases line up with TRBD1. V dropped 4 bases and J dropped 2; count of bases not matched to a gene: 5. Germline V lookup: CDR1 SGHDT, CDR2 YYEEEE. The CDR3 is 14 amino acids. The chain's CDR3 is CASSRQGIAYEQYF. The CDR3 DNA sequence: TGTGCCAGCAGCCGACAGGGGATCGCCTACGAGCAGTACTTC.

This chain links TRBV28 with TRBJ1-2, with 7 nucleotides matching TRBD1. Germline trimming cut 7 bases from V and 5 bases from J; bases unmatched to any gene: 16. In germline, CDR1 is MDHEN, CDR2 SYDVKM. The CDR3 spans 16 residues. The CDR3 sequence: CASKNPIGQVGYGYTF. CDR3 DNA sequence: TGTGCCAGCAAGAACCCGATCGGACAGGTTGGGTATGGCTACACCTTC.